This TCR beta chain was sequenced for a study of human T cells and chemical hapten exposure. Study at large: Slight differences in pooled library volume were the main source of varying TCR yields across samples. Whole-study findings and limits: TCRs at high frequency, those above 1 in 1000, did not change with DPC sensitization.

The library labeled individual cDNA molecules by adding unique molecular identifiers to them. How the authors handled the data: A per-sample median of around 100,000 TCRs was observed, with a range of roughly 20,000 to 690,600. TCRdb analysed the reads with MiXCR anew, one entry per CDR3 protein. In this record, the V and J calls reflect TCRdb's handling and not the investigators' own analysis. Of about 120,000 distinct CDR3 sequences listed, 8.5% to 9% were seen once; the top ten hold over 1.1%. Unfractionated whole blood served as the source for total RNA extraction. J gave up 1 base and V 4 bases, and 2 bases lay outside the gene matches. The germline V gene encodes CDR1 SEHNR and CDR2 FQNEAQ (reference sequence). The CDR3 is 15 amino acids. Details on this clonotype: Its specificity is not known.

The rearrangement uses TRBV7-9 and TRBJ2-5, with 11 bases that match TRBD2. This clonotype was sampled from a human donor in good health. Some clones in this sample may be carry-over from other donors' samples. Sequencing was done on a sample of whole blood. CDR3 residues: CASSSTSGAQETQYF. The CDR3 DNA is TGTGCCAGCAGCTCGACTAGCGGGGCCCAAGAGACCCAGTACTTC.